This note documents a single T cell receptor (beta chain) sequence. What it binds is not known. These data are taken from a study of T-cell memory formation after mild COVID-19. The germline V gene has CDR1 SGHVS and CDR2 FQNEAQ. The CDR3 contains 15 residues. Trimming took 5 bases from V and 5 from J, leaving 16 bases between them. Broader study findings: Cross-reactive memory appears to have joined, as suggested by some responding clones showing up in pre-infection memory.

The 5'RACE method, run with constant-segment primers, produced TCR alpha and TCR beta cDNA libraries (carrying sample barcodes and UMIs). From the 5' RACE reads, TCRdb called clonotypes with MiXCR, one entry per CDR3 protein. The sample shows 530,000 or so distinct CDR3 sequences, approximately 15% of them seen only once. Specimen: PBMCs or a T cell subset sorted from them (not recorded which). This clonotype was obtained from an adult woman who had mild COVID-19 (a few samples of this study predate the infection). Cell type and time point are not known. The chain uses TRBV7-8 and TRBJ2-1, with no clear D. In DNA form, the CDR3 reads TGTGCCAGCAGCCGGAATTTCTGGAACCACAATGAGCAGTTCTTC. Its protein product is CASSRNFWNHNEQFF.